These T cell receptor beta chains were read from a single sample in a study of cytomegalovirus exposure and HLA in healthy donors. Here immunoSEQ multiplex PCR was the method, and the copy in TCRdb shows in-frame clones only, minus some. The table has roughly 130,000 clones, about 82% seen once; the top ten hold roughly 5%. Sequences were obtained from PBMCs. The receptors were gathered from a man under 40 in good health and CMV-seronegative. Each CDR3 is given with its conserved first and last residue. The D gene is left open where the match is weak. The size field is filled for only some rows; it gives once, few, many or a size class.

d_call,clone_size,j_call,v_call,cdr3_nt,cdr3_aa
NA,few,TRBJ1-2,TRBV2,TGTGCCAGCAGGAGGGATACTTATGAGGACTATGGCTACACCTTC,CASRRDTYEDYGYTF
NA,few,TRBJ2-1,TRBV18,TGTGCCAGCTCACCACCGTACGGGAGAGGATACAATGAGCAGTTCTTC,CASSPPYGRGYNEQFF
NA,NA,TRBJ2-7,TRBV4-1,TGCGCCAGCAGCCAGCGATTGGGGAGCGAGCAGTACTTC,CASSQRLGSEQYF
TRBD1,NA,TRBJ2-7,TRBV5-1,TGCGCCAGCAGCTTGGCAGGGGGACATTACTACGAGCAGTACTTC,CASSLAGGHYYEQYF
TRBD1,NA,TRBJ2-7,TRBV19,TGTGCCAGTAGCAGGGGACAGGCCTCCTACGAGCAGTACTTC,CASSRGQASYEQYF
TRBD1,NA,TRBJ1-1,TRBV6-5,TGTGCCAGCAGTTATTTAAGGACAGGGAGGGACACTGAAGCTTTCTTT,CASSYLRTGRDTEAFF
TRBD2,NA,TRBJ2-7,TRBV27,TGTGCCAGCAGTATTAGCGGGGTTGTCGACGAGCAGTACTTC,CASSISGVVDEQYF
NA,NA,TRBJ1-6,TRBV6-5,TGTGCCAGCAGATCCCGTACGGATTCACCCCTCCACTTT,CASRSRTDSPLHF
NA,NA,TRBJ1-1,TRBV10-2,TGCGCCAGCTGGGAGGGGTTCACTGAAGCTTTCTTT,CASWEGFTEAFF
TRBD1,NA,TRBJ1-5,TRBV30,TGTGCCTGGAGTGCCCAGACAGGGGGCTTTCAGCCCCAGCATTTT,CAWSAQTGGFQPQHF
NA,NA,TRBJ1-1,TRBV5-1,TGCGCCAGCAGCCCGACCCAATCTGGTCGAGGGATGGGAGCTTTCTTT,CASSPTQSGRGMGAFF
NA,NA,TRBJ2-1,TRBV5-4,TGTGCCAGCATCAAAGGGGGGGGGAGAAGCTCCTACAATGAGCAGTTCTTC,CASIKGGGRSSYNEQFF
TRBD1,NA,TRBJ2-3,TRBV7-9,TGTGCCAGCAGCCGAGGGGACAGGGGTACAGATACGCAGTATTTT,CASSRGDRGTDTQYF
NA,NA,TRBJ1-1,TRBV14,TGTGCCAGCAGCCAAGATCGCTCCAGGGGCACTGAAGCTTTCTTT,CASSQDRSRGTEAFF
TRBD1,once,TRBJ1-5,TRBV7-2,TGTGCCAGCAGCTTAGGGCGGACAGGGAATCAGCCCCAGCATTTT,CASSLGRTGNQPQHF
NA,NA,TRBJ1-5,TRBV19,TGTGCCAGTAGGACGGTAGATAGCAATGGTTATCAGCCCCAGCATTTT,CASRTVDSNGYQPQHF
NA,NA,TRBJ1-5,TRBV15,TGTGCCACCAGCAGAGATCTCGGCGGTGGAGAGCCCCAGCATTTT,CATSRDLGGGEPQHF
TRBD2,NA,TRBJ2-3,TRBV7-8,TGTGCCAGCAGCTTAAATGCGGGAGGGAGCACAGATACGCAGTATTTT,CASSLNAGGSTDTQYF
NA,NA,TRBJ2-1,TRBV5-4,TGTGCCAGCAGCTTGGGAGGACTGTCAAGCTCCTACAATGAGCAGTTCTTC,CASSLGGLSSSYNEQFF
TRBD1,NA,TRBJ2-7,TRBV4-1,TGCGCCAGCAGCCAAGTGACAGGGTCCTACGAGCAGTACTTC,CASSQVTGSYEQYF
NA,NA,TRBJ2-7,TRBV7-9,TGTGCCAGCAGCTTGGCGCAGGATCCTGCCTACGAGCAGTACTTC,CASSLAQDPAYEQYF
NA,NA,TRBJ1-1,TRBV28,TGTGCCAGCAGCGAATTTAGCTACACTGAAGCTTTCTTT,CASSEFSYTEAFF
TRBD2,NA,TRBJ2-1,TRBV29-1,TGCAGCGTTCTCCGAGGCGGGGGGAGCTCCTACAATGAGCAGTTCTTC,CSVLRGGGSSYNEQFF
TRBD2,NA,TRBJ2-5,TRBV6-4,TGTGCCAGCAGCCCCGGGACTAGCGGGGGAGAGACCCAGTACTTC,CASSPGTSGGETQYF
TRBD1,NA,TRBJ1-4,TRBV7-9,TGTGCCAGCACGAAGTCTGCGGACAGGGCGGAAAAACTGTTTTTT,CASTKSADRAEKLFF
NA,NA,TRBJ2-1,TRBV18,TGTGCCAGCTCACCAGTCGGGACACCCTCCTACAATGAGCAGTTCTTC,CASSPVGTPSYNEQFF
NA,few,TRBJ1-6,TRBV2,TGTGCCAGCAGTGAACCAGCGAGCTCCTATAATTCACCCCTCCACTTT,CASSEPASSYNSPLHF
NA,NA,TRBJ2-1,TRBV7-2,TGTGCCAGCAGCTTAGACGGAGGGAGCTCCTACAATGAGCAGTTCTTC,CASSLDGGSSYNEQFF
TRBD1,NA,TRBJ2-5,TRBV5-1,TGCGCCAGCTACTCATTCGGACAGGGGGAAACCCAGTACTTC,CASYSFGQGETQYF
TRBD2,NA,TRBJ2-3,TRBV6-5,TGTGCCAGCAGTTACTCGAGGCGGGGGGCCGATACGCAGTATTTT,CASSYSRRGADTQYF
NA,NA,TRBJ2-3,TRBV7-3,TGTGCCAGCAGCTCATTTGGCGGAGTGAATACAGATACGCAGTATTTT,CASSSFGGVNTDTQYF
NA,NA,TRBJ2-7,TRBV28,TGTGCCAGCAGTTCGCCAACCTTCACTAGTCAGTTCTACGAGCAGTACTTC,CASSSPTFTSQFYEQYF
TRBD2,few,TRBJ2-3,TRBV29-1,TGCAGCGTCGAGCGGGAGAGCACAGATACGCAGTATTTT,CSVERESTDTQYF
NA,NA,TRBJ2-1,TRBV18,TGTGCCAGCTACGGGACATATAACAATGAGCAGTTCTTC,CASYGTYNNEQFF
NA,NA,TRBJ2-7,TRBV1,TGCACCAGCAGCTCCCCCCTAGACAGGGGCCTTCACTCCTACGAGCAGTACTTC,CTSSSPLDRGLHSYEQYF
TRBD1,NA,TRBJ1-1,TRBV19,TGTGCCAGTAGTATCCCCGACAGGGTCACTGAAGCTTTCTTT,CASSIPDRVTEAFF
NA,once,TRBJ2-1,TRBV2,TGTGCCAGCAGTGAATTTGGGCCCCTGGTTATTAGCGGCTACAATGAGCAGTTCTTC,CASSEFGPLVISGYNEQFF
TRBD1,NA,TRBJ1-5,TRBV2,TGTGCCAGCGGGTACAGGGGAGGTATACAGCCCCAGCATTTT,CASGYRGGIQPQHF
NA,NA,TRBJ1-1,TRBV10-3,TGTGCCAGTTTCGGGGGTTATGAAGCTTTCTTT,CASFGGYEAFF
NA,NA,TRBJ2-7,TRBV7-2,TGTGCCAGCAGCTTAAGGGGGTCCGAGCAGTACTTC,CASSLRGSEQYF
TRBD1,NA,TRBJ2-2,TRBV10-3,TGTGCCATCAGTGAGGGACAGGATTTGAACACCGGGGAGCTGTTTTTT,CAISEGQDLNTGELFF
TRBD1,few,TRBJ1-2,TRBV4-1,TGCGCCAGCAGCCAAGTTATCGAGGGACAGGGCTACACCTTC,CASSQVIEGQGYTF
TRBD1,NA,TRBJ1-1,TRBV7-8,TGTGCCAGCAGCTTAGGGACAGGGACTGAAGCTTTCTTT,CASSLGTGTEAFF
NA,NA,TRBJ1-1,TRBV19,TGTGCCAGTATGGGGGGGCGGACTTGGTCTGAAGCTTTCTTT,CASMGGRTWSEAFF
TRBD1,few,TRBJ1-4,TRBV7-2,TGTGCCAGCAGCTTTGGACAGGGGAAGACTAATGAAAAACTGTTTTTT,CASSFGQGKTNEKLFF
NA,NA,TRBJ1-1,TRBV5-4,TGTGCCAGCAGCTTGTATCCAGGGGTGAACACTGAAGCTTTCTTT,CASSLYPGVNTEAFF
NA,NA,TRBJ2-2,TRBV19,TGTGCCAGTAGTATTAGCTCCCAGGGTGGTGGCGGGGAGCTGTTTTTT,CASSISSQGGGGELFF
TRBD2,NA,TRBJ2-3,TRBV6-1,TGTGCCAGCAGTGAACTAGCGGGGGGGCAAGATACGCAGTATTTT,CASSELAGGQDTQYF
TRBD1,once,TRBJ1-1,TRBV7-2,TGTGCCAGCAGCTTACCCCGAGACAGGGGGACTGAAGCTTTCTTT,CASSLPRDRGTEAFF
NA,NA,TRBJ2-3,TRBV11-2,TGTGCCAGCAGCTCTCTAGAGGGGGTGACCACAGATACGCAGTATTTT,CASSSLEGVTTDTQYF
NA,NA,TRBJ2-7,TRBV7-2,TGTGCCAGCAGCTTAGGGAGCGGTACCTACGAGCAGTACTTC,CASSLGSGTYEQYF